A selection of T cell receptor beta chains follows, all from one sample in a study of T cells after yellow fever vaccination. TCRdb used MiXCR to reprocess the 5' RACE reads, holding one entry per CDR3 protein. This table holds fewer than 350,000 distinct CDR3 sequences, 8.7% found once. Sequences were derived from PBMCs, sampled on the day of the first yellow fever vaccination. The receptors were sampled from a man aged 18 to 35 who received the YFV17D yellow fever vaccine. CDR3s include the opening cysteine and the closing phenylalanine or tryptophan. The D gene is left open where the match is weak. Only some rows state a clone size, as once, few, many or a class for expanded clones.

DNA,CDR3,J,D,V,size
TGCGCCAGCAGCCAAGATCCGGGTAGGGGAGGTCCTGGCTACACCTTC,CASSQDPGRGGPGYTF,TRBJ1-2,-,TRBV4-1,-
TGTGCCAGTAAGGGACAGGTTAATCAGCCCCAGCATTTT,CASKGQVNQPQHF,TRBJ1-5,TRBD1,TRBV19,few
TGTGCCAGCAGTTTAACGGAAGAGGCTGAAAAACTGTTTTTT,CASSLTEEAEKLFF,TRBJ1-4,-,TRBV12-3/TRBV12-4,-
TGCGCCAGCAGCCCCCGGGACGTCGTCTCCGAAAAACTGTTTTTT,CASSPRDVVSEKLFF,TRBJ1-4,-,TRBV4-1,-
TGTGCCAGCAGCCGTAACACCGCTTATGGCTACACCTTC,CASSRNTAYGYTF,TRBJ1-2,-,TRBV14,-
TGTGCCACCAACGACGCCTCTAGCACAGATACGCAGTATTTT,CATNDASSTDTQYF,TRBJ2-3,-,TRBV24-1,few
TGTGCCAGCAGCTTACAACATCATGATGGGATTCAGTACTTC,CASSLQHHDGIQYF,TRBJ2-4,-,TRBV13,-
TGCGCCAGCAGCATAACAGGGGGCGGCACTGAAGCTTTCTTT,CASSITGGGTEAFF,TRBJ1-1,TRBD1,TRBV5-1,-
TGCAGTGCTAGAGACAGGACACGCTCTGGAAACACCATATATTTT,CSARDRTRSGNTIYF,TRBJ1-3,-,TRBV20-1,few
TGTGCCAGCAGCCGGATGGGACAGGGAGGTGAAGCTTTCTTT,CASSRMGQGGEAFF,TRBJ1-1,TRBD1,TRBV14,-
TGTGCCTCTTCGCCTGCCCGGCCACCCCTCCACTTT,CASSPARPPLHF,TRBJ1-6,-,TRBV19,-
TGTGCCAGCAGTCCTCATGACAGCCTGAACACTGAAGCTTTCTTT,CASSPHDSLNTEAFF,TRBJ1-1,-,TRBV12-3/TRBV12-4,-
TGTGCCAGCAGAGAACAGGGTCGGGATGGCTACACCTTC,CASREQGRDGYTF,TRBJ1-2,-,TRBV6-2/TRBV6-3,-
TGCAGTGCTAGAGATCGGACGCTCCAAGAGACCCAGTACTTC,CSARDRTLQETQYF,TRBJ2-5,-,TRBV20-1,few
TGTGCCAGCAGCCAAGATATCTCCCATACGCAGTATTTT,CASSQDISHTQYF,TRBJ2-3,-,TRBV4-2,few
TGCAGCGTTGGGCTGACAGGGGCGAGCACAGATACGCAGTATTTT,CSVGLTGASTDTQYF,TRBJ2-3,TRBD1,TRBV29-1,-
TGTGCCAGTAGTTTGGAGCAGGGGAATTACGAGCAGTACTTC,CASSLEQGNYEQYF,TRBJ2-7,-,TRBV19,-
TGTGCCAGCAGTGAAGTACAGGGGATTGACTACACCTTC,CASSEVQGIDYTF,TRBJ1-2,TRBD1,TRBV6-1,few
TGTGCCATCATGGGGGTTGCAGATACGCAGTATTTT,CAIMGVADTQYF,TRBJ2-3,-,TRBV10-3,many
TGTGCCAGCAGTTTAGGTGTCTCGGGGCTTCAGGAGCAGTACTTC,CASSLGVSGLQEQYF,TRBJ2-7,-,TRBV12-3/TRBV12-4,many
TGTGCCAGCAGCTGGGGGACCAACCAAGAGACCCAGTACTTC,CASSWGTNQETQYF,TRBJ2-5,-,TRBV7-3,few
TGTGCCAGCAGCCCCGGACAGGGGGGGACTGAAGCTTTCTTT,CASSPGQGGTEAFF,TRBJ1-1,TRBD1,TRBV7-2,many
TGCAGTGCTAGGGGACAGGGAGGGCAAGAGACCCAGTACTTC,CSARGQGGQETQYF,TRBJ2-5,TRBD1,TRBV20-1,many
TGTGCCAGCAGTTATGGAGGCCGGATGAACACTGAAGCTTTCTTT,CASSYGGRMNTEAFF,TRBJ1-1,-,TRBV6-2/TRBV6-3,few
TGTGCCAGCAGCCCGGGACTAGAGAAAGAGACCCAGTACTTC,CASSPGLEKETQYF,TRBJ2-5,TRBD2,TRBV3-1,few
TGTGCCAGCAGCGCGGGGGGGTTGAACACTGAAGCTTTCTTT,CASSAGGLNTEAFF,TRBJ1-1,-,TRBV9,many
TGTGCCAGCAGCCCCCTAGGGGGCGGCGGAGAGACCCAGTACTTC,CASSPLGGGGETQYF,TRBJ2-5,TRBD1,TRBV7-9,many
TGTGCCAGCAGCGCACCGGGACAGGGACGGAGCTCCTACAATGAGCAGTTCTTC,CASSAPGQGRSSYNEQFF,TRBJ2-1,TRBD1,TRBV7-8,-
TGTGCCAGCAGCTTTGGAGGGGGCCCCACAGATACGCAGTATTTT,CASSFGGGPTDTQYF,TRBJ2-3,-,TRBV5-6,few
TGTGCCAGCAGCCGAGACATGAACACCGGGGAGCTGTTTTTT,CASSRDMNTGELFF,TRBJ2-2,-,TRBV12-3/TRBV12-4,few
TGTGCCACCAGGGGTACGGGAAATCAGCCCTATCATTTT,CATRGTGNQPYHF,TRBJ1-5,-,TRBV12-3/TRBV12-4,-
TGTGCCAGCAGCCAATACACTGAAGCTTTCTTT,CASSQYTEAFF,TRBJ1-1,-,TRBV3-1,-
TGTGCCAGCAGCCCGGCGGGGGAGACCCAGTACTTC,CASSPAGETQYF,TRBJ2-5,-,TRBV4-2,many
TGTGCCAGCAGCTACATCCGGGAGCTGTTTTTT,CASSYIRELFF,TRBJ2-2,-,TRBV6-6,few
TGTGCCAGCAGCCCGAGGACAGGGACCCGATCACCCCTCCACTTT,CASSPRTGTRSPLHF,TRBJ1-6,TRBD1,TRBV7-9,-
TGTGCCAGCACCCCCCGGACGGACCTCTATGGCTACACCTTC,CASTPRTDLYGYTF,TRBJ1-2,-,TRBV7-9,many
TGTGCCAGCAGCGGGGACAGAGGCTACTCCTATAATTCACCCCTCCACTTT,CASSGDRGYSYNSPLHF,TRBJ1-6,TRBD1,TRBV7-9,-
TGCGCCAGCAGCCAAACGGGACAGGGAGGCGACGAGCAGTACTTC,CASSQTGQGGDEQYF,TRBJ2-7,TRBD1,TRBV4-1,few
TGTGCCAGCTCACCAAGCCTCTACGAGCAGTACTTC,CASSPSLYEQYF,TRBJ2-7,-,TRBV18,-
TGTGCCACCAGCAGAGAAATGGTATCTAACTCTGGAAACACCATATATTTT,CATSREMVSNSGNTIYF,TRBJ1-3,-,TRBV15,many
TGTGCCAGCAGCCAAGTAGGGCAGGGCTATGGCTACACCTTC,CASSQVGQGYGYTF,TRBJ1-2,-,TRBV4-2,few
TGCAGCGTTGTCAGGGGAGAGACCCAGTACTTC,CSVVRGETQYF,TRBJ2-5,-,TRBV29-1,many
TGTGCCAGCAGTTACTCTCCGGCAGTCGGAATGAACACTGAAGCTTTCTTT,CASSYSPAVGMNTEAFF,TRBJ1-1,-,TRBV6-5,-
TGTGCCAGCAGCCCCCCCGCGGGGGAGGAGGGCTACACCTTC,CASSPPAGEEGYTF,TRBJ1-2,-,TRBV28,many
TGCAGTGCGCCGCAGCCAGGTGGCAATTCACCCCTCCACTTT,CSAPQPGGNSPLHF,TRBJ1-6,-,TRBV20-1,few
TGCAGTGCTCGACTAGCAGGGCGAGGTGGGGCCAACGTCCTGACTTTC,CSARLAGRGGANVLTF,TRBJ2-6,TRBD2,TRBV20-1,few
TGCAGCGTTGAGTCAGGGGGTGGCACAGATACGCAGTATTTT,CSVESGGGTDTQYF,TRBJ2-3,TRBD1,TRBV29-1,-
TGTGCCAGCAGTGACGGACTAGCGGGCCACACCGGGGAGCTGTTTTTT,CASSDGLAGHTGELFF,TRBJ2-2,TRBD2,TRBV25-1,-
TGCAGCGTTGAGGAAGGCAATCAGCCCCAGCATTTT,CSVEEGNQPQHF,TRBJ1-5,-,TRBV29-1,few
TGTGCCAGCAGTGAACGTCGTGCGGTGGGCCTTTCCTACAATGAGCAGTTCTTC,CASSERRAVGLSYNEQFF,TRBJ2-1,-,TRBV2,-
TGTGCCAGCAGCCAGGGTTTCAGCAATCAGCCCCAGCATTTT,CASSQGFSNQPQHF,TRBJ1-5,-,TRBV7-2,many